A single sample gave rise to the 3 T cell receptor beta chains below, sequenced in a study of blood T cell repertoires in COVID-19. Method: immunoSEQ multiplex PCR; TCRdb's copy keeps in-frame clones and lacks some. The sample holds about 81,000 clones; 86% are singletons and the top ten take roughly 27%. Sequencing was done on a sample of peripheral blood. All receptors come from a human donor in a cohort sampled during active COVID-19.

The J gene is TRBJ2-3, the V gene TRBV5-1; 10 nucleotides align to TRBD2. The CDR3 has 17 amino acids. With V trimmed by 4 bases and J by 1 base, 9 bases remained unmatched. CDR1 is SGHRS, CDR2 YFSETQ, per germline. This chain's CDR3 is CASSPTPTSGGTDTQYF. In DNA, the CDR3 is TGCGCCAGCAGCCCAACTCCTACTAGCGGGGGCACAGATACGCAGTATTTT.

The V call is TRBV5-1, the J call TRBJ1-1; tentative D call: TRBD1 (5 bases). V was clipped by 4 bases and J by 2 bases, with 9 bases between them. The length of the CDR3 is 13 residues. The V gene's germline CDR1 is SGHRS and CDR2 YFSETQ. CDR3 residues: CASSPRENTEAFF. CDR3 DNA sequence: TGCGCCAGCAGCCCCAGGGAAAACACTGAAGCTTTCTTT.

V and J are TRBV18 and TRBJ2-7, with 7 bases lining up with TRBD2. V was pared by 0 bases and J by 0 bases, with 5 bases of the junction left unmatched. This CDR3 is 16 amino acids long. Germline lookup yields CDR1 KGHSH and CDR2 LQKENI. For the CDR3, the DNA is TGTGCCAGCTCACCACCGTCGGGGGGATTCTCCTACGAGCAGTACTTC. It is translated as CASSPPSGGFSYEQYF.